Listed here is a single T cell receptor (beta chain). Its antigen is not identified. CDR1 and CDR2 (germline): MNHNS, SASEGT. Unmatched junction bases numbered 6, after V lost 1 base and J lost 1 base. The length of the CDR3 is 17 residues. The data originate from a study of cytomegalovirus exposure and HLA in healthy donors. Researchers ran the PCR with 60 Vbeta and 13 Jbeta primers. Profiling relied on immunoSEQ multiplex PCR, and the TCRdb table lists in-frame clones only, not all of them. In the table there are about 130,000 clones, about 80% of which are singletons. Study results and caveats: In a later analysis, the majority of CMV-associated beta chains seemingly showed HLA restriction. Reportedly, fewer N-insertions than the 666-donor mean appeared in an Asian-associated ancestry cluster in a later analysis.

Sequencing used PBMCs. This TCR came from a girl aged 2 to 9 in good health and CMV-seronegative. The chain links TRBV6-1 to TRBJ2-7, with TRBD2 identical over 11 bases. The CDR3 nucleotides read TGTGCCAGCAGTGAAGTAGCGGGAGGGCCTTTGTCCTACGAGCAGTACTTC. Amino acids: CASSEVAGGPLSYEQYF.